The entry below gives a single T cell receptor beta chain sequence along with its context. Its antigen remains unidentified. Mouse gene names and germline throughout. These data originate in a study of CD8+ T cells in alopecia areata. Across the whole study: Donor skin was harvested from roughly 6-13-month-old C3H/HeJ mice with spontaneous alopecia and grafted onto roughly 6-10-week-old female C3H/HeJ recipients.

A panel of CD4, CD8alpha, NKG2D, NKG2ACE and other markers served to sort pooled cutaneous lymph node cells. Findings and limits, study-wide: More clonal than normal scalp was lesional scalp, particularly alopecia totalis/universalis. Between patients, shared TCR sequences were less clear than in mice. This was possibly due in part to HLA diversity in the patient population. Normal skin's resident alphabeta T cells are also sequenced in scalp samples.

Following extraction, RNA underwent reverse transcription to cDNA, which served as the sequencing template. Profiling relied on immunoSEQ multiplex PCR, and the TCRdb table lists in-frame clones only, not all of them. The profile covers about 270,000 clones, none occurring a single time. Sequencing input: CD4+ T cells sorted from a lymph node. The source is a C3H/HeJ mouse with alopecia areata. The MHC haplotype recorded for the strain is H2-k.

The CDR3 DNA, read in part, is TGTGCTAGCAGTAGAGATCTGACTGGGGGTAGTCAAAAC. This sequence encodes CASSRDLTGGSQN. The whole CDR3 is CASSRDLTGGSQNTLYF. The chain has TRBV17 and TRBJ2-4, with 9 nucleotides matching TRBD2. The read falls 4 residues short of the CDR3 end, and the missing part is taken from the germline J gene. V shed 0 bases and J 0 bases; nucleotides not matched to a gene: 4. The germline V gene encodes CDR1 MNHDT and CDR2 YYDKIL. The CDR3 sequence is 17 residues long.